Listed below are T cell receptor beta chains from one sample, sequenced in a study of T cell responses to AZD1222 COVID-19 vaccine. The protocol was immunoSEQ multiplex PCR, while the TCRdb copy is restricted to in-frame clones and leaves out a portion. The table lists some 120,000 clones, around 91% of them singletons. This material consisted of peripheral blood, taken 28 days after the second AZD1222 dose. These TCRs come from an adult who received the AZD1222 COVID-19 vaccine. The CDR3 runs from the conserved cysteine through the conserved F or W. A D gene is named only where the DNA matches it firmly. Clone size appears in some rows only: once, few, many, or a class for an expanded clone.

>once|TRBJ2-1|TRBD2|TRBV13
CASSPRTSGRRNEQFF
TGTGCCAGCAGCCCCCGAACTAGCGGGAGAAGGAATGAGCAGTTCTTC
>NA|TRBJ1-2|TRBD1|TRBV28
CASRRDSNYGYTF
TGTGCCAGCAGGAGGGACAGTAACTATGGCTACACCTTC
>NA|TRBJ1-4|NA|TRBV3-1/TRBV3-2
CASSPGRVGKLFF
TGTGCCAGCAGCCCCGGCCGGGTAGGAAAACTGTTTTTT
>NA|TRBJ1-1|NA|TRBV27
CASSFTLNTEAFF
TGTGCCAGCAGTTTTACCCTAAACACTGAAGCTTTCTTT
>NA|TRBJ2-7|TRBD1|TRBV15
CATSRDPDRAYEQYF
TGTGCCACCAGCAGAGATCCCGACAGGGCCTACGAGCAGTACTTC
>NA|TRBJ2-7|TRBD2|TRBV24-1
CATSGASGNYEQYF
TGTGCCACCAGTGGGGCTAGCGGGAACTACGAGCAGTACTTC
>NA|TRBJ1-4|TRBD1|TRBV30
CAWSGRQGLLTNEKLFF
TGTGCCTGGAGTGGTCGACAGGGTCTACTCACTAATGAAAAACTGTTTTTT
>NA|TRBJ2-4|TRBD2|TRBV20-1
CSAGLAWIQYF
TGCAGTGCGGGACTAGCGTGGATTCAGTACTTC
>few|TRBJ2-7|TRBD1|TRBV19
CASSITDRDNPREQYF
TGTGCCAGTAGTATTACGGACAGGGACAATCCTAGGGAGCAGTACTTC
>NA|TRBJ2-1|NA|TRBV29-1
CSVDNYNEQFF
TGCAGCGTTGACAACTACAATGAGCAGTTCTTC
>NA|TRBJ2-1|TRBD1|TRBV18
CASSPRTGSYNEQFF
TGTGCCAGCTCACCCCGGACAGGGTCCTACAATGAGCAGTTCTTC
>NA|TRBJ1-1|NA|TRBV2
CASALGREGTEAFF
TGTGCCAGCGCCCTGGGCAGGGAAGGTACTGAAGCTTTCTTT
>once|TRBJ2-1|NA|TRBV28
CASSLDRKPRMRFDEQFF
TGTGCCAGCAGTTTAGATCGTAAACCGAGGATGCGTTTCGATGAGCAGTTCTTC
>NA|TRBJ2-7|TRBD2|TRBV28
CASRTSGRADISYEQYF
TGTGCCAGCAGGACTAGCGGGAGGGCGGATATCTCCTACGAGCAGTACTTC
>NA|TRBJ1-3|NA|TRBV25-1
CASRDRSSGNTIYF
TGTGCCAGCAGAGACCGGAGCTCTGGAAACACCATATATTTT
>NA|TRBJ1-6|TRBD1|TRBV6-1
CASSEMRQGYSPLHF
TGTGCCAGCAGTGAAATGAGACAGGGTTATTCACCCCTCCACTTT
>NA|TRBJ1-4|NA|TRBV19
CASSIGAATNEKLFF
TGTGCCAGTAGTATTGGAGCTGCAACTAATGAAAAACTGTTTTTT
>NA|TRBJ2-5|NA|TRBV24-1
CATSDRLQETQYF
TGTGCCACCAGCGACAGGCTCCAAGAGACCCAGTACTTC
>NA|TRBJ2-2|NA|TRBV3-1/TRBV3-2
CASSQGSWTIIAGELFF
TGTGCCAGCAGCCAAGGTTCGTGGACTATAATTGCCGGGGAGCTGTTTTTT
>NA|TRBJ1-1|TRBD1|TRBV4-1
CASSQGRGRSTEAFF
TGCGCCAGCAGCCAAGGCAGGGGGCGAAGCACTGAAGCTTTCTTT
>NA|TRBJ2-7|TRBD2|TRBV7-2
CASSYGLAGAYEQYF
TGTGCCAGCAGTTATGGACTAGCGGGAGCCTACGAGCAGTACTTC
>NA|TRBJ2-1|TRBD2|TRBV4-1
CASSSSGRGEQFF
TGCGCCAGCAGCTCTAGCGGGAGAGGTGAGCAGTTCTTC
>NA|TRBJ2-7|TRBD2|TRBV27
CASSLSPGGRIYEQYF
TGTGCCAGCAGTTTGAGTCCGGGCGGGAGGATCTACGAGCAGTACTTC
>NA|TRBJ2-1|TRBD2|TRBV11-3
CASSLDGLAGGDEQFF
TGTGCCAGCAGCTTAGATGGTCTAGCGGGAGGGGATGAGCAGTTCTTC
>NA|TRBJ2-1|TRBD2|TRBV5-4
CASSFWASGIYNEQFF
TGTGCCAGCAGCTTTTGGGCTAGCGGGATCTACAATGAGCAGTTCTTC
>NA|TRBJ1-5|NA|TRBV7-2
CASRLTYISNQPQHF
TGTGCCAGCAGGTTGACATACATAAGCAATCAGCCCCAGCATTTT
>NA|TRBJ1-5|NA|TRBV30
CAWSGDGGRPQHF
TGTGCCTGGAGCGGCGACGGGGGGAGGCCCCAGCATTTT
>few|TRBJ2-2|TRBD2|TRBV5-1
CASSPGRVSSSNTGELFF
TGCGCCAGCAGCCCGGGGAGGGTGAGCAGCTCGAACACCGGGGAGCTGTTTTTT
>NA|TRBJ2-1|TRBD2|TRBV5-6
CASSLGGRYNEQFF
TGTGCCAGCAGCTTGGGCGGGAGGTACAATGAGCAGTTCTTC
>NA|TRBJ2-7|NA|TRBV25-1
CASSEWDSSYEQYF
TGTGCCAGCAGTGAGTGGGACTCCTCTTACGAGCAGTACTTC
>NA|TRBJ2-2|NA|TRBV10-3
CAISEGGFEIGELFF
TGTGCCATCAGTGAGGGCGGGTTTGAGATCGGGGAGCTGTTTTTT
>NA|TRBJ1-2|NA|TRBV6-1
CASSEQGARSYGYTF
TGTGCCAGCAGTGAACAGGGCGCCCGGTCCTATGGCTACACCTTC
>NA|TRBJ2-1|TRBD1|TRBV24-1
CATSGLDRGTYNEQFF
TGTGCCACCAGTGGCCTGGACAGGGGGACCTACAATGAGCAGTTCTTC
>NA|TRBJ2-2|TRBD1|TRBV7-9
CASSRDSPNTGELFF
TGTGCCAGCAGCAGGGACAGCCCGAACACCGGGGAGCTGTTTTTT
>NA|TRBJ2-2|NA|TRBV9
CASSVGSGPGELFF
TGTGCCAGCAGCGTAGGGTCGGGACCCGGGGAGCTGTTTTTT
>NA|TRBJ1-4|NA|TRBV12-3/TRBV12-4
CASSFGEPEKLFF
TGTGCCAGCAGTTTCGGTGAACCTGAAAAACTGTTTTTT
>NA|TRBJ2-3|NA|TRBV9
CASSVNRRGTDTQYF
TGTGCCAGCAGCGTAAACCGGAGGGGTACAGATACGCAGTATTTT